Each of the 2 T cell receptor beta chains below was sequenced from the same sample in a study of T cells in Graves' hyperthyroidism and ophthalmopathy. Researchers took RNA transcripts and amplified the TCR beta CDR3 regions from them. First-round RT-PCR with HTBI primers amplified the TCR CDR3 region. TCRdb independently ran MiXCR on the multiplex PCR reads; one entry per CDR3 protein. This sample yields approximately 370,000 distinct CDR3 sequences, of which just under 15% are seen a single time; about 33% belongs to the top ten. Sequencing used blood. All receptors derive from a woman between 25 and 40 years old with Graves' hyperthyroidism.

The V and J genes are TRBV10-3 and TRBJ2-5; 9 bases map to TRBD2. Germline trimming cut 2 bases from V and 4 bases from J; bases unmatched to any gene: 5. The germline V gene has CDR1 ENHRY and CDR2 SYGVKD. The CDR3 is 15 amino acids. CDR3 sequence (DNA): TGTGCCATCAGTGAGGGGCGGGAGGGTGCAGAGACCCAGTACTTC. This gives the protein CAISEGREGAETQYF.

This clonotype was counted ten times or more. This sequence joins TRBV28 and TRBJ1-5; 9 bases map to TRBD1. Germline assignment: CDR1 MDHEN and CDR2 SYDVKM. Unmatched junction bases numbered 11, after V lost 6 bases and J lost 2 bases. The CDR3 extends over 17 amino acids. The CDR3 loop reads CASRATLRDRGNQPQHF. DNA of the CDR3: TGTGCCAGCAGAGCCACCCTTCGGGACAGGGGCAATCAGCCCCAGCATTTT.